This T cell receptor beta chain was sequenced in a study of CD8 T cells in ankylosing spondylitis. Study-level points and caveats: Earlier reports found some motif variants in synovial fluid and blood in reactive arthritis. Made up of fewer than 10 highly homologous variants, a TCR beta motif appeared characteristic of ankylosing spondylitis blood.

In this sample, this clonotype turned up many times. Its antigen remains unknown. Libraries for TCR beta were made by quantitative 5'-RACE with molecular barcodes. TCRdb itself ran the 5' RACE reads through MiXCR, one entry per CDR3 protein. The sample lists approximately 240,000 distinct CDR3 sequences, roughly a tenth occurring once. Sequences were obtained from blood, either unsorted or a sorted T cell fraction (not recorded which). The sequence was obtained from a male donor with ankylosing spondylitis or in good health (not recorded which).

The CDR3 loop reads CASSSTGLSRYNEQFF. Here the CDR3 DNA reads TGCGCCAGCAGCAGCACCGGGCTGTCACGTTACAATGAGCAGTTCTTC. J is TRBJ2-1 and V is TRBV5-1; D unresolved. Per germline, CDR1 SGHRS and CDR2 YFSETQ. The V end was cut by 4 bases, the J end by 4 bases, with 18 bases between. The CDR3 contains 16 residues.